The 23 T cell receptor beta chains below were found in one sample sequenced in a study of blood T cell repertoires in COVID-19. The data were produced by immunoSEQ multiplex PCR, yet TCRdb's version contains in-frame clones alone and is incomplete. The profile covers 150,000 or so clones, with roughly 84% appearing a single time and under 7% taken by the ten largest. The specimen was peripheral blood. The receptors stem from a woman between 50 and 59 years old with COVID-19, enrolled during active disease.

The CDR3 protein is CASSRGYGGTEAFF. CDR3 sequence (DNA): TGTGCCAGCAGCCGCGGGTACGGGGGCACTGAAGCTTTCTTT. The chain is built from TRBV3-1 (or the pseudogene TRBV3-2) and TRBJ1-1; D may be TRBD1 (5 bases). Germline CDR1 is LGHDT and CDR2 is YNNKEL (reference sequence). The V gene lost 4 bases and the J gene lost 4 bases, with 13 bases spanning the gap. The CDR3 loop spans 14 amino acids.

V is TRBV6-5 and J is TRBJ2-4, with 8 bases fitting TRBD1. The CDR3 extends over 13 amino acids. Germline CDR1 is MNHEY and CDR2 is SVGAGI. The V and J ends lost 2 bases and 12 bases, in that order; junction bases with no gene match: 6. CDR3 amino acids: CASSYAGQADQYF. CDR3 sequence (DNA): TGTGCCAGCAGTTACGCGGGACAGGCGGATCAGTACTTC.

Regarding this clone: The sample contains more than one DNA sequence encoding this CDR3. The CDR3 DNA reads TGTGCCAGCTCACCCTCGGAAGAGACCCAGTACTTC. It yields the protein CASSPSEETQYF. The genes are TRBV18 and TRBJ2-5, with D unresolved. CDR1 is KGHSH, CDR2 LQKENI, per germline. The CDR3 has 12 residues. V was clipped by 3 bases and J by 3 bases, with 5 bases between them.

This clone was picked up one time. The V call is TRBV23-1, the J call TRBJ1-6, with no clear D. TRBV23-1 is labeled an ORF, and its function is uncertain. This CDR3 comprises 17 residues. V was shortened by 4 bases and J by 6 bases, with 19 bases between the two germline ends. The CDR3 nucleotides read TGCGCCAGCAGTCCGCGGGCAGATTCTATTCCTAATTCACCCCTCCACTTT. Translation gives CASSPRADSIPNSPLHF.

V is TRBV2 and J is TRBJ1-5; 8 nucleotides match TRBD1. In germline, CDR1 is SNHLY, CDR2 FYNNEI. Trimming at V came to 6 bases and at J to 5 bases, leaving 12 bases not matched to a gene. This CDR3 spans 16 amino acids. In nucleotides, the CDR3 is TGTGCCAGCAGGGGAGCCGGGACAGGAACGGATCAGCCCCAGCATTTT. It encodes CASRGAGTGTDQPQHF.

The chain joins TRBV11-2 to TRBJ1-4; D might be TRBD1 (5 bases). Deletions cut 7 bases from V and 8 bases from J, with 14 bases between. Germline V gene lookup returns CDR1 SGHAT and CDR2 FQNNGV. The CDR3 has 13 amino acids. CDR3 bases: TGTGCCAGCAACGATAACCGGGGGGAAAAACTGTTTTTT. Amino acids: CASNDNRGEKLFF. The entire variable domain, with the rest obtained from reference TRBV11-2 and TRBJ1-4, is as follows: EAGVAQSPRYKIIEKRQSVAFWCNPISGHATLYWYQQILGQGPKLLIQFQNNGVVDDSQLPKDRFSAERLKGVDSTLKIQPAKLEDSAVYLCASNDNRGEKLFFGSGTQLSVL.

The count of this clone is one. The chain couples TRBV19 to TRBJ1-5, with D uncertain. Between the trimmed V and J ends, which lost 5 bases and 0 bases, there was a span of 11 bases. The CDR3 is 15 residues long. The germline CDR1 and CDR2 sequences are LNHDA and SQIVND (reference sequence). CDR3 sequence: CASSPEVYSNQPQHF. For the CDR3, the DNA is TGTGCCAGTAGTCCAGAAGTTTATAGCAATCAGCCCCAGCATTTT.

The chain couples TRBV5-1 to TRBJ2-7, with 11 bases that match TRBD2. Germline trimming cut 2 bases from V and 7 bases from J; bases unmatched to any gene: 11. The CDR3 runs to 16 residues. Germline V gives CDR1 SGHRS, CDR2 YFSETQ. The CDR3 protein is CASSFGLAGLPGEQYF. The CDR3 DNA follows: TGCGCCAGCAGCTTCGGACTAGCGGGCCTTCCGGGGGAGCAGTACTTC.

CDR3 DNA sequence: TGTGCCAGCAGCCCGACGAATAGCGGGGGAGAGACCCAGTACTTC. Its protein product is CASSPTNSGGETQYF. This chain joins TRBV11-2 and TRBJ2-5, with 9 nucleotides matching TRBD2. The V and J ends lost 5 bases and 4 bases, in that order; junction bases with no gene match: 8. Germline CDR1 and CDR2: SGHAT and FQNNGV. This CDR3 has 15 amino acids.

The gene calls are TRBV10-1 and TRBJ2-1; weak D call: TRBD1 (6 bases). The V end lost 0 bases, the J end lost 6 bases, and 12 bases lay between the germline ends. The CDR3 extends over 15 amino acids. Germline V gene data show CDR1 as WNHNN and CDR2 as SYGVQD (reference sequence). The CDR3 is CASSESALQGNEQFF. CDR3 nucleotides: TGCGCCAGCAGTGAGTCGGCCCTACAGGGCAATGAGCAGTTCTTC.

A remark on this clone: This sample includes further DNA sequences coding for the same CDR3. The chain employs TRBV19 and TRBJ1-5; D perhaps matches TRBD1 (5 bases). This CDR3 region has 14 residues. The germline V and J ends were trimmed by 0 bases and 2 bases, with 5 bases remaining between them. In germline, CDR1 is LNHDA, CDR2 SQIVND (reference sequence). Here the CDR3 reads CASSIDRGNQPQHF. In nucleotides, the CDR3 is TGTGCCAGTAGTATAGACAGGGGCAATCAGCCCCAGCATTTT. The entire variable domain, with the rest obtained from reference TRBV19 and TRBJ1-5, is as follows: DGGITQSPKYLFRKEGQNVTLSCEQNLNHDAMYWYRQDPGQGLRLIYYSQIVNDFQKGDIAEGYSVSREKKESFPLTVTSAQKNPTAFYLCASSIDRGNQPQHFGDGTRLSIL.

The chain carries TRBV7-8 and TRBJ1-3; a possible D gene is TRBD1 (6 bases). Trimming left V 4 bases short and J 0 bases short, with 10 bases between. This CDR3 comprises 15 residues. In germline, CDR1 is SGHVS, CDR2 FQNEAQ. CDR3 bases: TGTGCCAGCAGCTCGCAGGGGTCCTCTGGAAACACCATATATTTT. Its protein product is CASSSQGSSGNTIYF. Full variable domain (remainder filled in from reference TRBV7-8 and TRBJ1-3): GAGVSQSPRYKVAKRGQDVALRCDPISGHVSLFWYQQALGQGPEFLTYFQNEAQLDKSGLPSDRFFAERPEGSVSTLKIQRTQQEDSAVYLCASSSQGSSGNTIYFGEGSWLTVV.

This chain connects TRBV14 to TRBJ2-1, with 7 bases that match TRBD1. With V trimmed by 4 bases and J by 1 base, 7 bases remained unmatched. The CDR3 has 16 residues. Germline V gene data show CDR1 as SGHDN and CDR2 as FVKESK. CDR3 loop: CASSPPGQLSYNEQFF. CDR3 coding DNA: TGTGCCAGCAGCCCACCGGGACAGCTATCCTACAATGAGCAGTTCTTC.

The V and J genes are TRBV30 and TRBJ2-2; 10 nucleotides line up with TRBD2. The germline CDR1 and CDR2 sequences are GTSNPN and SVGIG (reference sequence). Trimming removed 2 bases from V and 5 bases from J; junction bases left unmatched: 5. This CDR3 contains 15 residues. The CDR3 loop is CAWSRVLAGTGELFF. CDR3 nucleotides: TGTGCCTGGAGTCGGGTACTAGCGGGGACCGGGGAGCTGTTTTTT.

This chain links TRBV5-4 with TRBJ1-6, with a possible D match to TRBD1 (5 bases). V was clipped by 4 bases and J by 8 bases, with 10 bases between them. This CDR3 is built from 13 residues. Germline CDR1 SGHNT, CDR2 YYREEE (reference sequence). For the CDR3, the DNA is TGTGCCAGCAGCCCAGGGTCGTATTCACCCCTCCACTTT. Its protein product is CASSPGSYSPLHF.

This sequence joins TRBV7-6 and TRBJ2-5, with 7 bases matching TRBD1. The CDR3 loop spans 18 amino acids. The junction had 13 bases not matched to a gene; V was cut back by 1 base and J by 2 bases. Germline V gene data show CDR1 as SGHVS and CDR2 as FNYEAQ. CDR3 residues: CASSLDWVGTANQETQYF. Here the CDR3 DNA reads TGTGCCAGCAGCTTAGATTGGGTAGGGACAGCCAATCAAGAGACCCAGTACTTC.

The chain couples TRBV28 to TRBJ1-2; D is uncertain. V was cut by 5 bases and J by 0 bases, with 7 bases left in between. The CDR3 totals 13 residues. Germline CDR1 reads MDHEN; CDR2 reads SYDVKM. The DNA for the CDR3 is TGTGCCAGCAGTCACAGTTCTAACTATGGCTACACCTTC. It yields the protein CASSHSSNYGYTF.

The chain has TRBV14 and TRBJ2-1; D may be TRBD1 (7 bases). Germline CDR1 SGHDN, CDR2 FVKESK. V lost 3 bases and J lost 3, with 15 bases in between. This CDR3 region has 16 residues. CDR3 DNA: TGTGCCAGCAGCCACCAGGGCGGGACAGACTACAATGAGCAGTTCTTC. It specifies CASSHQGGTDYNEQFF.

The chain is built from TRBV7-6 and TRBJ2-1, with TRBD2 identical over 10 bases. Looked up from germline, CDR1 is SGHVS and CDR2 is FNYEAQ. The J segment lost 8 bases and the V segment lost 2 bases, leaving 12 bases of the junction unmatched. This CDR3 is 17 amino acids long. Here the CDR3 reads CASSLFPSGGEGDEQFF. The CDR3 DNA is TGTGCCAGCAGCTTATTTCCTAGCGGGGGAGAGGGGGATGAGCAGTTCTTC.

The chain uses TRBV11-2 and TRBJ1-1; D is possibly TRBD1 (6 bases). From germline, CDR1 is SGHAT and CDR2 FQNNGV. The CDR3 spans 14 residues. The V end lost 5 bases, the J end lost 2 bases, and 12 bases lay between the germline ends. CDR3 in amino acids: CASSPRTDNTEAFF. CDR3 nucleotides: TGTGCCAGCAGCCCTAGGACAGATAACACTGAAGCTTTCTTT.

The V gene is TRBV3-1 (or the pseudogene TRBV3-2), the J gene TRBJ1-5; the match to TRBD1 covers 8 bases. Per the germline V gene, CDR1 is LGHDT and CDR2 is YNNKEL (reference sequence). The ends lost 5 bases at V and 15 bases at J; junction bases unmatched: 9. CDR3 length: 12 amino acids. CDR3 DNA: TGTGCCAGCAGCGCCAGGGGGCAAGATTGGCATTTT. It yields the protein CASSARGQDWHF.

The chain has TRBV9 and TRBJ2-5; 8 bases agree with TRBD1. CDR1 and CDR2 (germline): SGDLS, YYNGEE. The trim removed 4 bases at V and 5 bases at J, leaving 7 bases unmatched. The CDR3 runs 14 residues. The CDR3 coding sequence is TGTGCCAGCAGCCCGAGACAGGGGTGGGAGACCCAGTACTTC. As protein: CASSPRQGWETQYF.

The chain combines TRBV4-3 with TRBJ1-4; D is perhaps TRBD1 (5 bases). Germline CDR1 and CDR2: LGHNA and YSLEER. Trimming took off 5 bases at V and 8 bases at J, with 18 bases between the two ends. This CDR3 region has 15 residues. CDR3 protein: CASSRVNGGMEKLFF. CDR3 bases: TGCGCCAGCAGCAGGGTTAACGGGGGGATGGAAAAACTGTTTTTT.